The 15 T cell receptor beta chains below come from one sample, sequenced in a study of blood T cell repertoires in COVID-19. Method: immunoSEQ multiplex PCR; TCRdb's copy keeps in-frame clones and lacks some. This table has 300,000 to 400,000 clones, roughly nine tenths appearing once. The sample comprised PBMCs or T cells enriched from blood (not recorded which). Receptor source: a man aged 55 to 70 who had recovered from COVID-19.

The rearrangement uses TRBV19 and TRBJ1-1, with 8 bases matching TRBD1. In germline, CDR1 is LNHDA, CDR2 SQIVND (reference sequence). V was pared by 1 base and J by 2 bases, with 3 bases of the junction left unmatched. The CDR3 is 15 residues long. The CDR3 here is CASSIGAGGNTEAFF. CDR3 nucleotides: TGTGCCAGTAGTATAGGGGCAGGGGGCAACACTGAAGCTTTCTTT.

The chain links TRBV7-9 to TRBJ1-2; possibly TRBD1 for D (5 bases). V shed 0 bases and J shed 4 bases, with 9 bases lying between them. The germline CDR1 and CDR2 sequences are SEHNR and FQNEAQ (reference sequence). The length of the CDR3 is 14 residues. As DNA, the CDR3 is TGTGCCAGCAGCTTAGCAGACAGATCCTATGGCTACACCTTC. It translates to CASSLADRSYGYTF.

CDR3 loop: CATSDRLPGQGRNEQFF. CDR3 in DNA: TGTGCCACCAGTGATCGCCTCCCGGGACAGGGGAGGAATGAGCAGTTCTTC. The gene calls are TRBV24-1 and TRBJ2-1; 10 nucleotides align to TRBD1. V dropped 3 bases and J dropped 7; count of bases not matched to a gene: 11. The CDR3 is made up of 17 amino acids. CDR1 KGHDR and CDR2 SFDVKD come from the germline V gene.

This clone appeared a single time. J is TRBJ2-1 and V is TRBV7-2; unclear D gene. CDR3 length equals 16 residues. Per germline, CDR1 SGHTA and CDR2 FQGNSA. Trimming removed 0 bases at V and 0 bases at J, with 9 bases between. CDR3 sequence: CASSLASSSSYNEQFF. As DNA, the CDR3 is TGTGCCAGCAGCTTAGCTTCATCTAGCTCCTACAATGAGCAGTTCTTC.

The CDR3 sequence is CASAHGTGLREQYF. DNA of the CDR3: TGTGCCAGCGCTCACGGGACAGGTCTGCGCGAGCAGTACTTC. The chain recombines TRBV28 with TRBJ2-7; TRBD1 matches at 8 bases. After removal of 8 bases from V and 6 bases from J, the junction contained 12 bases not matched to a gene. Germline-derived CDR1 and CDR2 are MDHEN and SYDVKM. The CDR3 is made up of 14 amino acids.

The chain employs TRBV5-1 and TRBJ1-2, with D tentatively TRBD1 (5 bases). The CDR3 loop spans 16 amino acids. Trimming stripped 3 bases from V and 4 bases from J, with 19 bases between. CDR1 and CDR2 (germline): SGHRS, YFSETQ. The CDR3 DNA reads as TGCGCCAGCAGCTCTACAGGTGCCTCGGCCGGCTATGGCTACACCTTC. This sequence encodes CASSSTGASAGYGYTF.

The chain is built from TRBV18 and TRBJ2-7; D remains unclear. This CDR3 comprises 14 residues. Germline V lookup: CDR1 KGHSH, CDR2 LQKENI. Trimming cost V 6 bases and J 0 bases, with 12 bases left between them. CDR3 DNA sequence: TGTGCCAGCTCCGAAACCCACAACTCCTACGAGCAGTACTTC. Translation: CASSETHNSYEQYF.

CDR3 nucleotides: TGTGCCAGCAGTTTGCGGGAGGGGGGCAAGGAGACCCAGTACTTC. Translation gives CASSLREGGKETQYF. The chain couples TRBV5-4 to TRBJ2-5; 9 bases fit TRBD2. The trim removed 5 bases at V and 5 bases at J, leaving 10 bases unmatched. This CDR3 is built from 15 residues. Germline CDR1 and CDR2: SGHNT and YYREEE (reference sequence).

The CDR3 sequence: CASSLNSGTGSDTQYF. Written as DNA, the CDR3 is TGTGCCAGCAGTTTAAATTCCGGGACAGGGTCAGATACGCAGTATTTT. J is TRBJ2-3 and V is TRBV27; 9 bases are shared with TRBD1. CDR1 is MNHEY, CDR2 SMNVEV, per germline (reference sequence). The V and J ends lost 2 bases and 4 bases, in that order; junction bases with no gene match: 7. CDR3 length equals 16 residues.

This clone was seen just once. The rearrangement uses TRBV24-1 and TRBJ2-5; 8 bases align to TRBD2. The CDR3 spans 16 residues. Germline V gives CDR1 KGHDR, CDR2 SFDVKD. V was clipped by 1 base and J by 5 bases; unmatched bases: 8. CDR3 residues: CATSDFPGTSLETQYF. In nucleotides, the CDR3 is TGTGCCACCAGTGATTTCCCCGGGACTAGTCTTGAGACCCAGTACTTC.

The chain couples TRBV19 to TRBJ1-2; D is undetermined. This CDR3 contains 13 residues. The germline gives CDR1 LNHDA, CDR2 SQIVND (reference sequence). V lost 3 bases and J lost 4, with 9 bases in between. The CDR3 coding sequence is TGTGCCAGTAGTATGGAACAGATCTATGGCTACACCTTC. Translation gives CASSMEQIYGYTF. Full variable domain (remainder filled in from reference TRBV19 and TRBJ1-2): DGGITQSPKYLFRKEGQNVTLSCEQNLNHDAMYWYRQDPGQGLRLIYYSQIVNDFQKGDIAEGYSVSREKKESFPLTVTSAQKNPTAFYLCASSMEQIYGYTFGSGTRLTVV.

V usage is TRBV28 and J usage is TRBJ2-7; D is unresolved. Germline values: CDR1 MDHEN, CDR2 SYDVKM. This CDR3 spans 12 amino acids. V was clipped by 2 bases and J by 5 bases, with 7 bases between them. CDR3 in amino acids: CASSLLVNEQYF. CDR3 sequence (DNA): TGTGCCAGCAGTTTACTAGTGAACGAGCAGTACTTC.

V is TRBV3-1 (or the pseudogene TRBV3-2) and J is TRBJ2-3, with TRBD2 matching over 12 bases. V lost 3 bases to trimming and J lost 2 bases; unmatched junction nucleotides: 15. The length of the CDR3 is 20 residues. CDR1 is LGHDT and CDR2 is YNNKEL in the germline V gene (reference sequence). DNA for the CDR3: TGTGCCAGCAGCCAGGGGGGACTAGCGGGTGCAGGGAGTCCCACAGATACGCAGTATTTT. Protein product: CASSQGGLAGAGSPTDTQYF.

The chain links TRBV9 to TRBJ2-7, with D possibly TRBD2 on 6 matching bases. Per the germline V gene, CDR1 is SGDLS and CDR2 is YYNGEE. V was shortened by 2 bases and J by 7 bases, with 13 bases between the two germline ends. There are 13 residues in the CDR3. The CDR3 DNA reads as TGTGCCAGCAGCGTGACGACTAGTGGGGAGCAGTACTTC. Encoded protein: CASSVTTSGEQYF. Filled out from reference TRBV9 and TRBJ2-7, the complete variable domain reads DSGVTQTPKHLITATGQRVTLRCSPRSGDLSVYWYQQSLDQGLQFLIQYYNGEERAKGNILERFSAQQFPDLHSELNLSSLELGDSALYFCASSVTTSGEQYFGPGTRLTVT.

Ten or more counts support this clone. The chain is built from TRBV19 and TRBJ2-7, with 7 bases aligning to TRBD1. Trimming removed 3 bases from V and 2 bases from J; junction bases left unmatched: 7. The germline gives CDR1 LNHDA, CDR2 SQIVND (reference sequence). This CDR3 spans 15 amino acids. The CDR3 loop reads CASSMTGMGTYEQYF. DNA of the CDR3: TGTGCCAGTAGTATGACAGGGATGGGAACCTACGAGCAGTACTTC.